The clone carrying this TCR beta chain was counted between two and nine times. The antigen is undetermined. Trimming shortened V by 4 bases and J by 1 base, and 17 bases separated the two germline ends. CDR1 and CDR2 (germline): WNHNN, SYGVQD (reference sequence). The CDR3 covers 17 residues. The sample is drawn from a study of T cells in localized non-small cell lung cancer. Broader study findings: The greatest T cell clonality was found in uninvolved adjacent lung (higher than in tumor).

TCRdb's table, derived via immunoSEQ multiplex PCR, lists solely in-frame clones and lacks some. The sample yields some 52,000 clones, approximately 90% seen once. The sample was peripheral blood, taken before any cancer treatment. The chain employs TRBV10-1 and TRBJ1-5; D ambiguous. The clonotype originates from a male donor at least 60 years old with stage III squamous cell lung carcinoma. The chain's CDR3 is CASSGKAGENSNQPQHF. The CDR3, as DNA: TGCGCCAGCAGTGGTAAAGCAGGAGAAAACAGCAATCAGCCCCAGCATTTT.